This TCR beta chain derives from a study of CD8 T cells in Susac syndrome. After extraction with the RNeasy kit, about 0.45 to 1 ug of the RNA was reverse transcribed using random hexamers. TCRdb used MiXCR to reprocess the immunoSEQ multiplex PCR reads, holding one entry per CDR3 protein. Here the sample spans some 300,000 distinct CDR3 sequences, around 91% being singletons. After removal of 4 bases from V and 5 bases from J, the junction contained 6 bases not matched to a gene. Germline V gives CDR1 SGHRS, CDR2 YFSETQ. The CDR3 runs 15 residues. The sequenced sample was CD8+ T cells from PBMCs. The origin of this receptor is a human donor with multiple sclerosis. The chain carries TRBV5-1 and TRBJ2-5; 12 positions agree with TRBD2. The CDR3 DNA is TGCGCCAGCAGCCGAAGGACTAGCGGGGCGGAGACCCAGTACTTC. Translation: CASSRRTSGAETQYF. The full variable domain, with the rest looked up from reference TRBV5-1 and TRBJ2-5, is KAGVTQTPRYLIKTRGQQVTLSCSPISGHRSVSWYQQTPGQGLQFLFEYFSETQRNKGNFPGRFSGRQFSNSRSEMNVSTLELGDSALYLCASSRRTSGAETQYFGPGTRLLVL.